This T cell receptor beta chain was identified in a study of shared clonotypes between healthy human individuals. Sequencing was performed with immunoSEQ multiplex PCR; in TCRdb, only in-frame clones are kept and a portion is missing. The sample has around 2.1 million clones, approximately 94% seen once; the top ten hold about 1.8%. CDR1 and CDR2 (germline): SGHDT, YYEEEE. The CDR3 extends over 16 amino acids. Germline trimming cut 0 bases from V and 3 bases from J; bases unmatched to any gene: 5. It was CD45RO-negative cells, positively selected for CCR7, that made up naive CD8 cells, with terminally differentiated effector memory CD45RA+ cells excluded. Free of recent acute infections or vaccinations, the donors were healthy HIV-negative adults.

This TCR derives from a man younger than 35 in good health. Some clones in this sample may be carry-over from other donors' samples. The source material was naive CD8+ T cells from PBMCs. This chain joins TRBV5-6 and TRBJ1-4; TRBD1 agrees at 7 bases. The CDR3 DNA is TGTGCCAGCAGCTTGGATACCGGGACAGCTAATGAAAAACTGTTTTTT. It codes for CASSLDTGTANEKLFF.